This T cell receptor (beta chain) stems from a study of blood T cell repertoires in COVID-19. Study at large: Acute-phase and convalescent COVID-19 samples originated in the United States, Italy and Spain. T cells, B-cell-depleted T cells, or PBMCs provided the cDNA or gDNA that served as material.

Under the authors' procedure: Estimated nucleated cell counts came from reference gene primer amplification. TCRdb keeps only in-frame clones here, not all; method: immunoSEQ multiplex PCR. V and J calls and clone size are given by that table; D and trimming were obtained from the DNA. The sample shows 120,000 to 150,000 clones, about four fifths of them seen only once. The CDR3 length is 11 residues. The V gene lost 7 bases and the J gene lost 11 bases, with 14 bases spanning the gap. In germline, CDR1 is SNHLY, CDR2 FYNNEI. The sample was peripheral blood. The chain carries TRBV2 and TRBJ1-2; D is ambiguous. The TCR comes from a human donor in a cohort sampled during active COVID-19. The CDR3 protein is CASIGDGEYTF. CDR3 nucleotides: TGTGCCAGCATCGGGGATGGAGAATACACCTTC.